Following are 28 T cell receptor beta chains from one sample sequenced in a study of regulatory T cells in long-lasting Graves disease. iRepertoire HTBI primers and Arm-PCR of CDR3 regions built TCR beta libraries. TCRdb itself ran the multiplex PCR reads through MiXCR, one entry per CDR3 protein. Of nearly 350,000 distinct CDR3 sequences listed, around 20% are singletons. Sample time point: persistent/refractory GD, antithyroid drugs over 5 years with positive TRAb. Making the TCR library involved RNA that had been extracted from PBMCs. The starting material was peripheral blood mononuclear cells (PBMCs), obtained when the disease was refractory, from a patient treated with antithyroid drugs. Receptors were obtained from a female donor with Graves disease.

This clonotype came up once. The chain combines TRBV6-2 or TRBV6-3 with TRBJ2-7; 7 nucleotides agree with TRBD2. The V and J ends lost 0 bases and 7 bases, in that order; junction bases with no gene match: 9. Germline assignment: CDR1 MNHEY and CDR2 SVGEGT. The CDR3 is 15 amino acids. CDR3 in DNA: TGTGCCAGCAGTTACTCAGGACTAGGGGACGGAGAGCAGTACTTC. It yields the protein CASSYSGLGDGEQYF.

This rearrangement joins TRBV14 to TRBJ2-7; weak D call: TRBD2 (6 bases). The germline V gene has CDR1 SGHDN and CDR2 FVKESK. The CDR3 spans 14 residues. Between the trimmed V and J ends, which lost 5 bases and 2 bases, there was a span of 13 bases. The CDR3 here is CASSYGGSPYEQYF. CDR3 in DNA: TGTGCCAGCAGCTACGGGGGTTCGCCCTACGAGCAGTACTTC.

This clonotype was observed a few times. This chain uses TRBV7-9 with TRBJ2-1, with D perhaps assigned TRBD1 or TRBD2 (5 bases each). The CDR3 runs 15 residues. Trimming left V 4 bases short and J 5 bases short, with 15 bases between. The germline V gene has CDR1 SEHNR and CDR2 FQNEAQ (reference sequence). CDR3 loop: CASSSAGTFNNEQFF. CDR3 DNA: TGTGCCAGCAGCTCCGCCGGGACCTTCAACAATGAGCAGTTCTTC.

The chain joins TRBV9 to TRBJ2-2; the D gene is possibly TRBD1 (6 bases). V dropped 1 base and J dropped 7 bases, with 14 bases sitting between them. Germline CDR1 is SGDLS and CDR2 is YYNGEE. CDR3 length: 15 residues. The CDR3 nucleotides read TGTGCCAGCAGCGTACGAACAGGGTCAGGCGGGGAGCTGTTTTTT. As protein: CASSVRTGSGGELFF. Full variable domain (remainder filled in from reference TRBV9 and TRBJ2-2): DSGVTQTPKHLITATGQRVTLRCSPRSGDLSVYWYQQSLDQGLQFLIQYYNGEERAKGNILERFSAQQFPDLHSELNLSSLELGDSALYFCASSVRTGSGGELFFGEGSRLTVL.

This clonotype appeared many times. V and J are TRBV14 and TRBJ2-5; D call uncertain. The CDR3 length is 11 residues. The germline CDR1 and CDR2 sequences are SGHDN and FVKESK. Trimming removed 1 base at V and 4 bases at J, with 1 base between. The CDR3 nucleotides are TGTGCCAGCAGCCAAGCAGAGACCCAGTACTTC. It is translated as CASSQAETQYF.

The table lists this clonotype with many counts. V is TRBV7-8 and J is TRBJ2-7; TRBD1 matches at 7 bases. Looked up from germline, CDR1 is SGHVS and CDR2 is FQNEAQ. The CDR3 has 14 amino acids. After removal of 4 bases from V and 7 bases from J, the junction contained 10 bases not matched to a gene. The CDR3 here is CASSSDRLGREQYF. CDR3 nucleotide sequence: TGTGCCAGCAGCTCGGACAGGCTTGGTCGGGAGCAGTACTTC.

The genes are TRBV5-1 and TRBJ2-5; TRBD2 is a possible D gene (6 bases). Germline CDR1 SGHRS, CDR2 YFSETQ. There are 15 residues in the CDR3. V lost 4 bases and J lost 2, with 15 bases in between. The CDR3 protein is CASSLSGIRQETQYF. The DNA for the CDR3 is TGCGCCAGCAGCCTTAGCGGTATTCGTCAAGAGACCCAGTACTTC.

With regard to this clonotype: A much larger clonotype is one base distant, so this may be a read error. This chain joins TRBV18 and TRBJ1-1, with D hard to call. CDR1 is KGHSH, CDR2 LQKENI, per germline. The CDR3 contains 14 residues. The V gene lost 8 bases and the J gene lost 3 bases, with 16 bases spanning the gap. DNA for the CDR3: TGTGCCAGCCCTACTATCCGTGCTTACACTGAAGCTTTCTTT. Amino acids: CASPTIRAYTEAFF. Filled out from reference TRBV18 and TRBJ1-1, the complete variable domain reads NAGVMQNPRHLVRRRGQEARLRCSPMKGHSHVYWYRQLPEEGLKFMVYLQKENIIDESGMPKERFSAEFPKEGPSILRIQQVVRGDSAAYFCASPTIRAYTEAFFGQGTRLTVV.

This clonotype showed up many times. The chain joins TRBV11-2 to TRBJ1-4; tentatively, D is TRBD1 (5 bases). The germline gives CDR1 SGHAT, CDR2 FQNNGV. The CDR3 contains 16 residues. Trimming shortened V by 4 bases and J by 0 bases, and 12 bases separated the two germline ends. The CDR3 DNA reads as TGTGCCAGCAGCTCCGGGACGGTGGCAACTAATGAAAAACTGTTTTTT. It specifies CASSSGTVATNEKLFF.

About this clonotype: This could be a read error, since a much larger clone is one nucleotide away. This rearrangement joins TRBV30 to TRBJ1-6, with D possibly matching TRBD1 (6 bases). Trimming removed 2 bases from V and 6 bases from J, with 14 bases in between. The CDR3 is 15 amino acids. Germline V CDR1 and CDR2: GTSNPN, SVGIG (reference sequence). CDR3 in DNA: TGTGCCTGGAGTAAGGGGGATGTCCCTAATTCACCCCTCCACTTT. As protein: CAWSKGDVPNSPLHF.

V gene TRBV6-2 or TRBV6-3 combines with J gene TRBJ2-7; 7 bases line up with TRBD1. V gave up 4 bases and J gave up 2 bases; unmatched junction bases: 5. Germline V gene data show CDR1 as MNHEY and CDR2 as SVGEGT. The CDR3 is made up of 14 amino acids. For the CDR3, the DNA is TGTGCCAGCAGTTGGACAGGAGGTCCCTACGAGCAGTACTTC. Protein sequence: CASSWTGGPYEQYF.

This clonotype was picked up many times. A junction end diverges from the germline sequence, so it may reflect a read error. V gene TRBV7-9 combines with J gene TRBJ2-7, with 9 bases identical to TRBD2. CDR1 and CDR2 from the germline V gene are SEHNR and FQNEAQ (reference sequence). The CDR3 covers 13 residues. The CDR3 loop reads CASSLAGAYEQYF. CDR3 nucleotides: TGTGCCAGCAGTTTAGCGGGAGCCTACGAGCAGTACTTC.

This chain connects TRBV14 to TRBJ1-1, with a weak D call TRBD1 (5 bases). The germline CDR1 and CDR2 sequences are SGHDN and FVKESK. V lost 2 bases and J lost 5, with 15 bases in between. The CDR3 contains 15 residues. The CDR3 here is CASSQSGGSRTEAFF. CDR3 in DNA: TGTGCCAGCAGCCAATCCGGGGGGAGTCGAACTGAAGCTTTCTTT. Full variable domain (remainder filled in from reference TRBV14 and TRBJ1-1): EAGVTQFPSHSVIEKGQTVTLRCDPISGHDNLYWYRRVMGKEIKFLLHFVKESKQDESGMPNNRFLAERTGGTYSTLKVQPAELEDSGVYFCASSQSGGSRTEAFFGQGTRLTVV.

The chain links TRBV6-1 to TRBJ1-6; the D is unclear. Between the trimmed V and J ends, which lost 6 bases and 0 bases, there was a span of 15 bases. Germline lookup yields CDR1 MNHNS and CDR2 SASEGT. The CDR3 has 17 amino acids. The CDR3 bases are TGTGCCAGCAGAGGAGGGCTGGCGAGCTCCTATAATTCACCCCTCCACTTT. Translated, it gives CASRGGLASSYNSPLHF.

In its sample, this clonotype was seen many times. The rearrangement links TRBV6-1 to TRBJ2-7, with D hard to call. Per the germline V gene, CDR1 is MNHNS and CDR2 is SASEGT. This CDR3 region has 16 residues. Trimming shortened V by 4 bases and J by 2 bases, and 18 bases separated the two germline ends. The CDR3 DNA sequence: TGTGCCAGCAGTGCCCTTGAAGGGCTAAAGGCCTACGAGCAGTACTTC. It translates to CASSALEGLKAYEQYF.

In DNA form, the CDR3 reads TGTGCCAGCACGAACGAGCGGGAGGGCTCAGATACGCAGTATTTT. Translation: CASTNEREGSDTQYF. The V call is TRBV28, the J call TRBJ2-3, with TRBD2 matching 10 bases. The germline V gene encodes CDR1 MDHEN and CDR2 SYDVKM. The V segment lost 7 bases and the J segment 4 bases; nucleotides outside the gene matches: 8. This CDR3 spans 15 amino acids.

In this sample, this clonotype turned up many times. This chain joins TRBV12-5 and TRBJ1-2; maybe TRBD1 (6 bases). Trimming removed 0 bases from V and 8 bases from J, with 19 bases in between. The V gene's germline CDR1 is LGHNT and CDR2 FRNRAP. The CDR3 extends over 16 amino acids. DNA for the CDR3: TGTGCTAGTGGTTTGGTACTTGGCAGGGGACTGGACGGCTACACCTTC. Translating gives CASGLVLGRGLDGYTF.

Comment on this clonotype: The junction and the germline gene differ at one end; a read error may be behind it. CDR3 sequence: CASSYPGPATDYNENLFF. CDR3 DNA sequence: TGTGCCAGCAGTTACCCGGGGCCGGCGACGGATTATAATGAAAACCTGTTTTTT. The rearrangement links TRBV6-2 or TRBV6-3 to TRBJ1-4, with a tentative D call TRBD1 (5 bases). Germline CDR1 reads MNHEY; CDR2 reads SVGEGT. The CDR3 length is 18 residues.

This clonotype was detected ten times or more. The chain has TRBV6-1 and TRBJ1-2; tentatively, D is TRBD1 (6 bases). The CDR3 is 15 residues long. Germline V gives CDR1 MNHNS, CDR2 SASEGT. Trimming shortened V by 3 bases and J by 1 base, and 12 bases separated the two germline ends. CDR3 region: CASSDGGRFNYGYTF. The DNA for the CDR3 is TGTGCCAGCAGTGATGGGGGGCGATTTAACTATGGCTACACCTTC.

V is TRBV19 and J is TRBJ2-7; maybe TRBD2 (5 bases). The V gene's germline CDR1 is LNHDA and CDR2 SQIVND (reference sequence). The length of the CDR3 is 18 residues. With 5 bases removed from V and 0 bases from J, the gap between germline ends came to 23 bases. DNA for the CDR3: TGTGCCAGTAGTCCAGCGGACGTGGCGCCTCCTAACTCCTACGAGCAGTACTTC. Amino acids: CASSPADVAPPNSYEQYF.

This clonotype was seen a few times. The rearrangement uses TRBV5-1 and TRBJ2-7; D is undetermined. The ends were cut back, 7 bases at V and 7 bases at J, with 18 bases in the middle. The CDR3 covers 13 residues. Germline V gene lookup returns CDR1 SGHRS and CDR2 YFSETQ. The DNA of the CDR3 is TGCGCCAGCGCCCTTAGAAGAGCTAGGGAGCAGTACTTC. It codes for CASALRRAREQYF. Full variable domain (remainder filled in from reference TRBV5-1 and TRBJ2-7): KAGVTQTPRYLIKTRGQQVTLSCSPISGHRSVSWYQQTPGQGLQFLFEYFSETQRNKGNFPGRFSGRQFSNSRSEMNVSTLELGDSALYLCASALRRAREQYFGPGTRLTVT.

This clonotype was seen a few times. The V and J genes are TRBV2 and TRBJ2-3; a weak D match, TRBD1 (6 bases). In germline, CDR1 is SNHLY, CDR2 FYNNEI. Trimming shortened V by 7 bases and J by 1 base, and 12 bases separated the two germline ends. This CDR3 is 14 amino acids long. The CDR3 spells CASTTGWGTDTQYF. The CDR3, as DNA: TGTGCCAGCACCACAGGGTGGGGCACAGATACGCAGTATTTT.

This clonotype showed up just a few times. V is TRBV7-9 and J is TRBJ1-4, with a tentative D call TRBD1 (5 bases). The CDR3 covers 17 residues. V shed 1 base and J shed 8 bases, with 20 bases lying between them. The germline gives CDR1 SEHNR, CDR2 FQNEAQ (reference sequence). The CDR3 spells CASSLVLGPGRWEKLFF. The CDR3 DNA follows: TGTGCCAGCAGCTTAGTTTTGGGGCCCGGTCGTTGGGAAAAACTGTTTTTT.

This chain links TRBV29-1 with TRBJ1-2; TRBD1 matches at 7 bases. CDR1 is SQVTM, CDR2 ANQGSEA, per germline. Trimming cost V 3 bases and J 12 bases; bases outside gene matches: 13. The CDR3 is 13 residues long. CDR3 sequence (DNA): TGCAGCGTTGATGGAGGGGGCGATGTGAGAAACACCTTC. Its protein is CSVDGGGDVRNTF.

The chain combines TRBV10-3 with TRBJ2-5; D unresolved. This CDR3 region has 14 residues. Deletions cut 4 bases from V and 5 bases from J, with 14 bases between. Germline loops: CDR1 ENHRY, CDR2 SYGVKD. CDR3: CAISARGPAETQYF. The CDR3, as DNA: TGTGCCATCAGTGCTCGTGGGCCGGCTGAGACCCAGTACTTC.

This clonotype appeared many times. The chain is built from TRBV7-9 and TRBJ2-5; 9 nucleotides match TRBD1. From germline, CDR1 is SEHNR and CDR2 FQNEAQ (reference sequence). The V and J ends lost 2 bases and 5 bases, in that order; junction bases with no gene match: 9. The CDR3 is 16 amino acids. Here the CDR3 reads CASSLRSDRGSETQYF. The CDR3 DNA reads TGTGCCAGCAGCTTACGTTCGGACAGGGGATCGGAGACCCAGTACTTC. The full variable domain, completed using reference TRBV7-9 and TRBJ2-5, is DTGVSQNPRHKITKRGQNVTFRCDPISEHNRLYWYRQTLGQGPEFLTYFQNEAQLEKSRLLSDRFSAERPKGSFSTLEIQRTEQGDSAMYLCASSLRSDRGSETQYFGPGTRLLVL.

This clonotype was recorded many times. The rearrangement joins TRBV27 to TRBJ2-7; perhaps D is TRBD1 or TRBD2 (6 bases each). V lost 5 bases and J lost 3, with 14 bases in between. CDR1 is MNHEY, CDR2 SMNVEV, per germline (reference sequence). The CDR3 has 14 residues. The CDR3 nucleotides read TGTGCCAGCAGTCCCCGCGGGACACACTACGAGCAGTACTTC. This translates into CASSPRGTHYEQYF.

The CDR3 here is CASSFKSGTPGKDGYTF. CDR3 DNA sequence: TGTGCCAGCAGCTTTAAATCCGGGACCCCGGGCAAGGATGGCTACACCTTC. The V and J genes are TRBV7-9 and TRBJ1-2; D is perhaps TRBD1 (5 bases). V was shortened by 3 bases and J by 6 bases, with 23 bases between the two germline ends. The CDR3 covers 17 residues. Germline CDR1 reads SEHNR; CDR2 reads FQNEAQ (reference sequence).